These T cell receptor beta chains were read from a single sample in a study of cytomegalovirus exposure and HLA in healthy donors. Profiled with immunoSEQ multiplex PCR; TCRdb holds only in-frame clones, not every one. The sample includes tens of thousands of clones, less than 80% of them seen just once. The sequencing input was PBMCs. The receptors derive from a woman aged 40 to 50 in good health and CMV-seronegative. CDR3s include the opening cysteine and the closing phenylalanine or tryptophan. Fields, in order: V gene, CDR3 protein.

TRBV10-3 | CAISSGIGDTQYF
TRBV9 | CASSVGGKGNQPQHF
TRBV19 | CASTTKSNQPQHF
TRBV27 | CASKRGGSAKNIQYF
TRBV2 | CASSPGLGNEQFF
TRBV7-8 | CASSPGQGMDEQYF
TRBV5-8 | CASSLAVNYGYTF
TRBV28 | CASSLGQGRGTEAFF
TRBV6-1 | CASISPGQGRNEQFF
TRBV5-4 | CASIARGNGENSYNEQFF
TRBV10-3 | CAIRENALAGGCTQYF
TRBV11-2 | CASSLDLASNTEAFF
TRBV5-1 | CASSRGEWNTEAFF
TRBV9 | CASSGSFLAGVGYNEQFF
TRBV25-1 | CASSGPADNTEAFF
TRBV9 | CASSATDIAETQYF
TRBV30 | CAWQQGQGNQPQHF
TRBV7-2 | CASSPTVGRVAYEQYF
TRBV6-1 | CASSEQGGSYGYTF
TRBV18 | CASSQQGKDTQYF
TRBV28 | CASSPLPIAGLDVDTQYF
TRBV19 | CASSTNQGDYGYTF
TRBV7-6 | CASSVLAGAPYNEQFF
TRBV30 | CAWSMTGFDRNTIYF
TRBV7-8 | CASTPDWYNEQFF
TRBV5-1 | CASSSRGNQETQYF
TRBV7-8 | CASSLVQGADSNQPQHF
TRBV6-4 | CASSDGLHGDTGELFF
TRBV6-5 | CASSYLRTGGREAFF
TRBV10-2 | CASSPLTGLGGSYEQYF
TRBV7-6 | CASSFWTASDTGELFF
TRBV5-1 | CASSLKGQTIVTYEQYF
TRBV28 | CASRKRDSNQPQHF
TRBV9 | CASSVQTGWNNEQFF
TRBV11-2 | CASSAVGGNTEAFF
TRBV2 | CASKSFRVDTEAFF
TRBV7-2 | CASSQDRTAYNQPQHF
TRBV28 | CASSFPTSGYNEQFF
TRBV5-4 | CASSSTGPPYEQYF
TRBV7-8 | CASNRDSISPLHF
TRBV2 | CASSATRLETQYF
TRBV2 | CASSGRTSGREEQYF
TRBV6-1 | CASRESGQGGNTIYF
TRBV19 | CASSRGTYPNTGELFF